This T cell receptor (beta chain) came from a study of CD8 T cells in ankylosing spondylitis. TCRdb reprocessed the 5' RACE reads via MiXCR and lists one record per CDR3 protein. The repertoire holds fewer than 400,000 distinct CDR3 sequences, with over 12% as singletons. The CDR3 spans 16 residues. V lost 0 bases, J lost 6 bases, and 15 bases lay in between. In germline, CDR1 is MGHRA, CDR2 YSYEKL. Study findings and constraints: In the blood and synovial fluid of reactive arthritis, some motif variants had been previously reported.

This clonotype was recorded a few times. Its specificity is unknown. The sample comprised blood, either unsorted or a sorted T cell fraction (not recorded which). This TCR derives from a male donor with ankylosing spondylitis or in good health (not recorded which). The gene calls are TRBV4-1 and TRBJ2-1; D is perhaps TRBD2 (6 bases). As DNA, the CDR3 is TGCGCCAGCAGCCAAGAGTTAACATGGAGGGGCAATGAGCAGTTCTTC. Translating it yields CASSQELTWRGNEQFF.